The 26 T cell receptor beta chains below were found in one sample sequenced in a study of monozygotic twins with inflammatory bowel disease. TCRdb reprocessed the 5' RACE reads and keeps a single row for each CDR3 protein, giving no DNA. The listing contains approximately 400,000 distinct CDR3 sequences. Material for sequencing was blood. All receptors come from a human donor with ulcerative colitis or Crohn's disease, or a healthy co-twin of an affected twin (not recorded which).

The chain carries TRBV6-2 or TRBV6-3 and TRBJ2-3; TCRdb calls TRBD2, which cannot be checked without DNA. Per germline, CDR1 MNHEY and CDR2 SVGEGT. The CDR3 totals 15 residues. CDR3 sequence reads: CASSKRDRGADTQYF.

Here the CDR3 reads CASSYSSPSGPGFF. The chain recombines TRBV6-2 or TRBV6-3 with TRBJ2-1; the TCRdb D gene call, TRBD2, has no DNA to confirm it. Germline CDR1 and CDR2: MNHEY and SVGEGT. CDR3 size: 14 residues.

The chain has TRBV20-1 and TRBJ1-5; TCRdb calls TRBD1, which cannot be checked without DNA. The CDR3 extends over 13 amino acids. Germline CDR1 DFQATT, CDR2 SNEGSKA (reference sequence). CDR3 in amino acids: CSAETGFDQPQHF.

The chain combines TRBV11-2 with TRBJ2-1; there is no DNA to check the TCRdb D call of TRBD2. The germline V gene has CDR1 SGHAT and CDR2 FQNNGV. The CDR3 covers 14 residues. CDR3 region: CASSLQAGVGEQFF.

The CDR3 spells CASSTSGVMNTEAFF. V gene TRBV19 combines with J gene TRBJ1-1; TCRdb reports TRBD1, a call that lacks DNA to check it against. From germline, CDR1 is LNHDA and CDR2 SQIVND (reference sequence). CDR3 length: 15 residues.

The chain uses TRBV6-5 and TRBJ2-2. Looked up from germline, CDR1 is MNHEY and CDR2 is SVGAGI. The CDR3 covers 15 residues. The CDR3 loop reads CASSYMNSFTGELFF.

The CDR3 loop reads CASIFSGTGGLDTEAFF. The rearrangement links TRBV2 to TRBJ1-1; TCRdb's D call of TRBD1 is untestable without DNA. Germline CDR1 reads SNHLY; CDR2 reads FYNNEI. The CDR3 has 17 amino acids.

The V gene is TRBV5-4, the J gene TRBJ1-2; TCRdb calls TRBD1, which cannot be checked without DNA. The CDR3 loop spans 17 amino acids. Per germline, CDR1 SGHNT and CDR2 YYREEE (reference sequence). This chain's CDR3 is CASSFWTGEIWRNGYTF.

This chain links TRBV7-9 with TRBJ2-7; TCRdb outputs TRBD1, but without DNA this stays unchecked. The CDR3 contains 17 residues. Germline CDR1 SEHNR, CDR2 FQNEAQ (reference sequence). CDR3: CASSWVRGERGSYEQYF.

The chain employs TRBV10-2 and TRBJ2-7. Germline-derived CDR1 and CDR2 are WSHSY and SAAADI. The CDR3 is 14 amino acids. CDR3 loop: CASSDKSSFYEQYF.

Here the CDR3 reads CASSQRKGQLNEQFF. The chain combines TRBV3-1 with TRBJ2-1; TCRdb's D call, TRBD1, is unchecked because there is no DNA. Germline V gene lookup returns CDR1 LGHDT and CDR2 YNNKEL (reference sequence). CDR3 length: 15 amino acids.

This chain connects TRBV4-2 to TRBJ2-7. CDR1 LGHNA and CDR2 YNFKEQ come from the germline V gene. The CDR3 extends over 18 amino acids. CDR3 amino acids: CASSQDSHRGWDNDEQYF.

The chain uses TRBV27 and TRBJ2-1; TCRdb reports TRBD2, a call that lacks DNA to check it against. The CDR3 is made up of 15 amino acids. Germline assignment: CDR1 MNHEY and CDR2 SMNVEV (reference sequence). The CDR3 is CASSPLAGGANEQFF.

The chain carries TRBV11-2 and TRBJ1-1. CDR3 length: 15 residues. Looked up from germline, CDR1 is SGHAT and CDR2 is FQNNGV. This chain's CDR3 is CASSSNAGGGTEAFF.

This chain links TRBV7-9 with TRBJ1-1. CDR3 length: 15 residues. Germline lookup yields CDR1 SEHNR and CDR2 FQNEAQ (reference sequence). The CDR3 spells CASSLMKVGETEAFF.

This chain uses TRBV24-1 with TRBJ1-4; TCRdb gives TRBD1 as the D gene, but with no DNA this cannot be confirmed. Germline lookup yields CDR1 KGHDR and CDR2 SFDVKD. The length of the CDR3 is 16 residues. Here the CDR3 reads CATSAGEQATNEKLFF.

V gene TRBV5-1 combines with J gene TRBJ2-7. In germline, CDR1 is SGHRS, CDR2 YFSETQ. The CDR3 contains 15 residues. CDR3 residues: CASSLGTATYYEQYF.

V gene TRBV10-3 combines with J gene TRBJ2-3; TCRdb's D call, TRBD1, is unchecked because there is no DNA. The CDR3 sequence is 13 residues long. The germline V gene has CDR1 ENHRY and CDR2 SYGVKD. This chain's CDR3 is CAITRGPTDTQYF.

This chain uses TRBV20-1 with TRBJ1-1. Germline assignment: CDR1 DFQATT and CDR2 SNEGSKA (reference sequence). CDR3 length: 12 residues. CDR3 residues: CSAIVVDSEAFF.

This rearrangement joins TRBV10-3 to TRBJ2-3; checking the TCRdb D call of TRBD2 is not possible without DNA. The CDR3 has 14 amino acids. CDR1 and CDR2 from the germline V gene are ENHRY and SYGVKD. CDR3 region: CAIREALNTDTQYF.

The V call is TRBV20-1, the J call TRBJ2-5. CDR3 length equals 13 residues. CDR1 is DFQATT, CDR2 SNEGSKA, per germline (reference sequence). CDR3 residues: CSARGTIQETQYF.

The chain carries TRBV7-2 and TRBJ2-3; the D call of TRBD1 rests on TCRdb alone, since no DNA is present to check it. The length of the CDR3 is 16 residues. From germline, CDR1 is SGHTA and CDR2 FQGNSA. CDR3 in amino acids: CASSLAARVSTDTQYF.

V and J are TRBV10-3 and TRBJ2-1; TCRdb's assignment of TRBD2 cannot be checked, as there is no DNA. Germline CDR1 reads ENHRY; CDR2 reads SYGVKD. The CDR3 consists of 16 residues. This CDR3 is CAISEPTSGKPNEQFF.

This sequence joins TRBV12-3 or TRBV12-4 and TRBJ1-1; TCRdb's D gene call, TRBD1, goes unchecked for lack of DNA. There are 13 residues in the CDR3. The CDR3 is CASSPPPYTEAFF.

The V and J genes are TRBV6-4 and TRBJ1-1. From germline, CDR1 is MRHNA and CDR2 SNTAGT. The CDR3 spans 13 residues. Here the CDR3 reads CASSKDRYTEAFF.

The J gene is TRBJ1-1, the V gene TRBV12-3 or TRBV12-4; TCRdb returns TRBD1, unconfirmable since there is no DNA. This CDR3 is 13 amino acids long. The CDR3 sequence: CASSLTGMSEAFF.